The rows below give T cell receptor beta chains drawn from one sample of a study of a mutant IDH1 vaccine in newly diagnosed glioma. No antigen has been assigned to these receptors. Repertoires were generated with immunoSEQ multiplex PCR, while TCRdb's copy carries only in-frame clones and drops some. The profile shows about 50,000 clones, approximately 80% of them singletons. The sequencing used PBMCs, collected from a glioma patient whose treatment included an IDH1 peptide vaccine. These TCRs come from a woman between 18 and 29 years old with glioma. Both conserved end residues are part of each CDR3. The order of the fields is J gene, V gene, D gene, clone size, CDR3 DNA, CDR3 protein. The D gene is left open where the match is weak. The size of a clone is reported for some rows only, either as once, few or many, or as a class for expanded clones.

J gene: TRBJ1-5; V gene: TRBV19; D gene: NA; clone size: NA; CDR3 DNA: TGTGCCAGTAGTATAGCCTACAGGGTCGGGGGCACGTCCCAGCATTTT; CDR3 protein: CASSIAYRVGGTSQHF
J gene: TRBJ2-1; V gene: TRBV11-2; D gene: TRBD2; clone size: NA; CDR3 DNA: TGTGCCAGCAGCTCTCGGACTAGCGGTAAAAATGAGCAGTTCTTC; CDR3 protein: CASSSRTSGKNEQFF
J gene: TRBJ1-2; V gene: TRBV6-5; D gene: NA; clone size: NA; CDR3 DNA: TGTGCCAGCAGTTACTCTAGCGGGGGCGTGCACTATGGCTACACCTTC; CDR3 protein: CASSYSSGGVHYGYTF
J gene: TRBJ1-2; V gene: TRBV7-9; D gene: NA; clone size: NA; CDR3 DNA: TGTGCCAGCAGCGTCCCCCCCACTAACTATGGCTACACCTTC; CDR3 protein: CASSVPPTNYGYTF
J gene: TRBJ2-2; V gene: TRBV4-1; D gene: TRBD2; clone size: once; CDR3 DNA: TGCGCCAGCAGCCATGTCTTGCGGGGGGACACCGGGGAGCTGTTTTTT; CDR3 protein: CASSHVLRGDTGELFF
J gene: TRBJ2-5; V gene: TRBV19; D gene: NA; clone size: NA; CDR3 DNA: TGTGCCAGTAGTATAGGTCGGTTGAGGGCCCCACGTTGGGGACAAGAGACCCAGTACTTC; CDR3 protein: CASSIGRLRAPRWGQETQYF
J gene: TRBJ2-1; V gene: TRBV5-5; D gene: NA; clone size: NA; CDR3 DNA: TGTGCCAGCAGCGGTTGGAAAAATGAGCAGTTCTTC; CDR3 protein: CASSGWKNEQFF
J gene: TRBJ1-1; V gene: TRBV6-5; D gene: NA; clone size: NA; CDR3 DNA: TGTGCCAGCAGTTACCCGGGTATATGGGCTTTCTTT; CDR3 protein: CASSYPGIWAFF
J gene: TRBJ1-6; V gene: TRBV6-1; D gene: NA; clone size: once; CDR3 DNA: TGTGCCAGCAGTGAAGTGGGTTTCGGTAATTCACCCCTCCACTTT; CDR3 protein: CASSEVGFGNSPLHF
J gene: TRBJ1-2; V gene: TRBV25-1; D gene: NA; clone size: NA; CDR3 DNA: TGTGCCAGCAGTGATCCCGCCGGGAGGGACTATGGCTACACCTTC; CDR3 protein: CASSDPAGRDYGYTF
J gene: TRBJ2-2; V gene: TRBV7-9; D gene: TRBD2; clone size: NA; CDR3 DNA: TGTGCCAGCAGCGTCTCGGGAAGTAGCGGGTACACCGGGGAGCTGTTTTTT; CDR3 protein: CASSVSGSSGYTGELFF
J gene: TRBJ2-7; V gene: TRBV19; D gene: NA; clone size: few; CDR3 DNA: TGTGCCAGTAGTATAGCCCGCTCCTACGAGCAGTACTTC; CDR3 protein: CASSIARSYEQYF
J gene: TRBJ2-6; V gene: TRBV25-1; D gene: NA; clone size: NA; CDR3 DNA: TGTGCCAGCAGTGACTTTGACAGCTCTGGGGCCAACGTCCTGACTTTC; CDR3 protein: CASSDFDSSGANVLTF
J gene: TRBJ1-1; V gene: TRBV27; D gene: TRBD1; clone size: NA; CDR3 DNA: TGTGCCAGCAGGTCCTGGACAGGGTGGACTGAAGCTTTCTTT; CDR3 protein: CASRSWTGWTEAFF
J gene: TRBJ2-2; V gene: TRBV5-4; D gene: TRBD2; clone size: NA; CDR3 DNA: TGTGCCAGCAGCTCCGGACTAGCGGCGACCGGGGAGCTGTTTTTT; CDR3 protein: CASSSGLAATGELFF
J gene: TRBJ2-7; V gene: TRBV6-4; D gene: NA; clone size: NA; CDR3 DNA: TGTGCCAGCAATGCGGGGACAGACTACGAGCAGTACTTC; CDR3 protein: CASNAGTDYEQYF
J gene: TRBJ1-1; V gene: TRBV27; D gene: TRBD1; clone size: few; CDR3 DNA: TGTGCCAGCAGCGTGACAGGGGGCGGTGAAGCTTTCTTT; CDR3 protein: CASSVTGGGEAFF
J gene: TRBJ2-5; V gene: TRBV4-1; D gene: TRBD2; clone size: NA; CDR3 DNA: TGCGCCAGCAGCCAAGCGGAGCGGGATCTAGAGACCCAGTACTTC; CDR3 protein: CASSQAERDLETQYF
J gene: TRBJ1-4; V gene: TRBV6-1; D gene: NA; clone size: once; CDR3 DNA: TGTGCCAGCAGTGAACAGCCAGGAGGGGAAAAACTGTTTTTT; CDR3 protein: CASSEQPGGEKLFF
J gene: TRBJ2-5; V gene: TRBV5-1; D gene: TRBD2; clone size: NA; CDR3 DNA: TGCGCCAGCAGCTACGATTCTCGGGAGGGGGAGACCCAGTACTTC; CDR3 protein: CASSYDSREGETQYF
J gene: TRBJ1-1; V gene: TRBV7-8; D gene: NA; clone size: NA; CDR3 DNA: TGTGCCAGCAGTCCTCGGCAAATAACTGAAGCTTTCTTT; CDR3 protein: CASSPRQITEAFF
J gene: TRBJ1-5; V gene: TRBV19; D gene: TRBD1; clone size: NA; CDR3 DNA: TGTGCCAGTTTAACCGGGACAGGGTTAGGTCAGCCCCAGCATTTT; CDR3 protein: CASLTGTGLGQPQHF